These 26 T cell receptor beta chains were all obtained from the same sample, sequenced in a study of T cell repertoires in cytomegalovirus infection. For these receptors, no antigen is known. A single record per CDR3 protein comes from TCRdb applying MiXCR to the reads. The data hold about 83,000 distinct CDR3 sequences, with about 31% observed a single time. The material was CD8+ T cells from cultured PBMCs, obtained from culture after CMV antigen stimulation. These receptors came from a human donor in good health (CMV status not recorded). Some clones in this sample may be carry-over from other donors' samples.

The V gene is TRBV7-2, the J gene TRBJ2-1; D not resolved. V dropped 1 base and J dropped 4 bases, with 8 bases sitting between them. This CDR3 has 14 residues. Germline CDR1 SGHTA, CDR2 FQGNSA. The DNA for the CDR3 is TGTGCCAGCAGCTTAGACGTGGGGTACAATGAGCAGTTCTTC. This sequence encodes CASSLDVGYNEQFF. The variable domain in full, with the rest retrieved from reference TRBV7-2 and TRBJ2-1, is GAGVSQSPSNKVTEKGKDVELRCDPISGHTALYWYRQSLGQGLEFLIYFQGNSAPDKSGLPSDRFSAERTGGSVSTLTIQRTQQEDSAVYLCASSLDVGYNEQFFGPGTRLTVL.

The V gene is TRBV18, the J gene TRBJ2-7, with TRBD2 identical over 12 bases. This CDR3 is 16 amino acids long. V was pared by 2 bases and J by 5 bases, with 7 bases of the junction left unmatched. Germline-derived CDR1 and CDR2 are KGHSH and LQKENI. The CDR3 protein is CASSPSLAGGPNEQYF. CDR3 nucleotides: TGTGCCAGCTCACCATCCCTAGCGGGGGGGCCTAACGAGCAGTACTTC. The complete variable domain, with remaining parts taken from reference TRBV18 and TRBJ2-7, reads NAGVMQNPRHLVRRRGQEARLRCSPMKGHSHVYWYRQLPEEGLKFMVYLQKENIIDESGMPKERFSAEFPKEGPSILRIQQVVRGDSAAYFCASSPSLAGGPNEQYFGPGTRLTVT.

The chain uses TRBV4-1 and TRBJ1-1; D remains unclear. V lost 4 bases and J lost 5, with 14 bases in between. CDR3 length: 14 residues. In germline, CDR1 is MGHRA, CDR2 YSYEKL. This chain's CDR3 is CASSPLMGGTEAFF. The CDR3 region has the DNA TGCGCCAGCAGCCCTTTAATGGGTGGGACTGAAGCTTTCTTT.

In its sample, this clonotype was seen a few times. The chain carries TRBV18 and TRBJ1-2; 9 positions agree with TRBD1. The CDR3 totals 16 residues. The V gene's germline CDR1 is KGHSH and CDR2 LQKENI. The V gene end was trimmed by 3 bases and the J gene end by 4 bases; junction bases not matched to a gene: 9. This CDR3 reads CASSPMGQGEAYGYTF. The CDR3 region has the DNA TGTGCCAGCTCACCTATGGGACAGGGTGAGGCCTATGGCTACACCTTC.

Ten or more counts support this clonotype. The gene calls are TRBV2 and TRBJ1-2; weak D call: TRBD1 (6 bases). Germline V gene data show CDR1 as SNHLY and CDR2 as FYNNEI. The V gene lost 3 bases and the J gene lost 4 bases, with 15 bases spanning the gap. This CDR3 spans 15 amino acids. Here the CDR3 reads CASSDGGPQLYGYTF. In DNA form, the CDR3 reads TGTGCCAGCAGTGATGGGGGCCCCCAACTCTATGGCTACACCTTC.

This clonotype was detected a few times. The V call is TRBV5-1, the J call TRBJ2-3, with 11 bases that match TRBD2. This CDR3 is 16 amino acids long. V gave up 6 bases and J gave up 2 bases; unmatched junction bases: 8. The germline V gene encodes CDR1 SGHRS and CDR2 YFSETQ. For the CDR3, the DNA is TGCGCCAGCACGAGCCCTAGCGGGGGGTACACAGATACGCAGTATTTT. Its protein is CASTSPSGGYTDTQYF.

This clonotype was seen many times. The chain couples TRBV7-6 to TRBJ2-7; TRBD1 matches 7 bases. Unmatched junction bases numbered 10, after V lost 4 bases and J lost 13 bases. This CDR3 has 12 amino acids. Germline CDR1 SGHVS, CDR2 FNYEAQ. In nucleotides, the CDR3 is TGTGCCAGCAGCTCCGGGACAGTCCCGCGCTACTTC. Translating gives CASSSGTVPRYF.

The rearrangement joins TRBV2 to TRBJ1-3; 10 bases align to TRBD1. Unmatched junction bases numbered 15, after V lost 8 bases and J lost 2 bases. The CDR3 has 18 residues. Germline values: CDR1 SNHLY, CDR2 FYNNEI. The CDR3 here is CASALPGQGNTTGNTIYF. Here the CDR3 DNA reads TGTGCCAGCGCTCTCCCGGGACAGGGGAATACAACTGGAAACACCATATATTTT.

This clonotype has just one count. V is TRBV29-1 and J is TRBJ2-3, with 8 positions matching TRBD2. V lost 6 bases and J lost 4; bases outside the gene matches: 3. The CDR3 loop spans 12 amino acids. Germline V lookup: CDR1 SQVTM, CDR2 ANQGSEA. Written as DNA, the CDR3 is TGCAGCGTGCGGGGGGCAGCAGATACGCAGTATTTT. Protein: CSVRGAADTQYF.

This clonotype occurred many times. CDR3 loop: CASSFFALENPNTDTQYF. The CDR3 DNA follows: TGTGCCAGCAGTTTTTTTGCACTCGAGAATCCGAACACAGATACGCAGTATTTT. The chain employs TRBV28 and TRBJ2-3; D ambiguous. V lost 3 bases to trimming and J lost 2 bases, with 21 bases between them. The germline V gene encodes CDR1 MDHEN and CDR2 SYDVKM. There are 18 residues in the CDR3. Filled out from reference TRBV28 and TRBJ2-3, the complete variable domain reads DVKVTQSSRYLVKRTGEKVFLECVQDMDHENMFWYRQDPGLGLRLIYFSYDVKMKEKGDIPEGYSVSREKKERFSLILESASTNQTSMYLCASSFFALENPNTDTQYFGPGTRLTVL.

The chain uses TRBV7-9 and TRBJ2-3; the D gene is possibly TRBD1 (6 bases). Germline loops: CDR1 SEHNR, CDR2 FQNEAQ (reference sequence). This CDR3 is built from 15 residues. Between the trimmed V and J ends, which lost 2 bases and 2 bases, there was a span of 11 bases. The CDR3 spells CASSLRGQLTDTQYF. The DNA for the CDR3 is TGTGCCAGCAGCTTACGTGGACAGCTCACAGATACGCAGTATTTT.

The genes are TRBV20-1 and TRBJ1-4; tentative D call: TRBD1 (5 bases). The CDR3 is 13 residues long. Germline CDR1 reads DFQATT; CDR2 reads SNEGSKA (reference sequence). V was pared by 6 bases and J by 3 bases, with 11 bases between. The CDR3 loop reads CSAPGTANEKLFF. CDR3 nucleotide sequence: TGCAGTGCCCCAGGGACGGCTAATGAAAAACTGTTTTTT.

This clonotype was detected ten times or more. The CDR3 loop reads CASSPGPVGGYTF. CDR3 nucleotides: TGTGCCAGCAGTCCTGGACCGGTGGGTGGCTACACCTTC. The V gene is TRBV12-3 or TRBV12-4, the J gene TRBJ1-2; D is uncertain. The CDR3 is 13 residues long. V shed 5 bases and J shed 7 bases, with 14 bases lying between them.

The chain uses TRBV9 and TRBJ1-2; D not resolved. Germline lookup yields CDR1 SGDLS and CDR2 YYNGEE. The V end was cut by 0 bases, the J end by 8 bases, with 11 bases between. This CDR3 has 13 amino acids. CDR3 region: CASSVGQAKGYTF. CDR3 bases: TGTGCCAGCAGCGTAGGTCAGGCTAAGGGCTACACCTTC.

J is TRBJ2-1 and V is TRBV28; 12 positions match TRBD2. The V and J ends lost 4 bases and 6 bases, in that order; junction bases with no gene match: 4. Germline CDR1 MDHEN, CDR2 SYDVKM. The length of the CDR3 is 15 residues. The CDR3 reads CASSYLAGGLNEQFF. The CDR3 bases are TGTGCCAGCAGTTATCTAGCGGGGGGGCTCAATGAGCAGTTCTTC.

This clonotype was counted between two and nine times. J is TRBJ2-7 and V is TRBV6-5, with D possibly matching TRBD2 (5 bases). This CDR3 is 16 amino acids long. Germline loops: CDR1 MNHEY, CDR2 SVGAGI. The germline V and J ends were trimmed by 0 bases and 1 base, with 13 bases remaining between them. CDR3 nucleotides: TGTGCCAGCAGTTACTCGCCGACTACTATATCCTACGAGCAGTACTTC. It translates to CASSYSPTTISYEQYF.

This clonotype appeared a few times. The gene calls are TRBV28 and TRBJ1-2; D is possibly TRBD1 (6 bases). V lost 6 bases to trimming and J lost 3 bases, with 14 bases between them. Germline V gene data show CDR1 as MDHEN and CDR2 as SYDVKM. This CDR3 contains 14 residues. This chain's CDR3 is CASSRQGLHYGYTF. CDR3 bases: TGTGCCAGCAGCCGCCAGGGGTTGCACTATGGCTACACCTTC.

A remark on this clonotype: At one end, the junction sequence differs from germline, possibly due to a read error. The chain joins TRBV11-2 to TRBJ1-2; no clear D gene. CDR3 size: 13 residues. Germline CDR1 and CDR2: SGHAT and FQNNGV. CDR3 nucleotide sequence: TGTACCAGCAGCCGGTGGAAAACGGAGGGCTACACCTTC. Its protein is CTSSRWKTEGYTF. The full variable domain, with the rest looked up from reference TRBV11-2 and TRBJ1-2, is EAGVAQSPRYKIIEKRQSVAFWCNPISGHATLYWYQQILGQGPKLLIQFQNNGVVDDSQLPKDRFSAERLKGVDSTLKIQPAKLEDSAVYLCTSSRWKTEGYTFGSGTRLTVV.

Only a few counts were recorded for this clonotype. This sequence joins TRBV29-1 and TRBJ2-1; D call uncertain. The germline gives CDR1 SQVTM, CDR2 ANQGSEA. V dropped 5 bases and J dropped 3 bases, with 11 bases sitting between them. This CDR3 is built from 13 residues. CDR3: CSVWLLDYNEQFF. The CDR3, as DNA: TGCAGCGTTTGGCTGCTAGACTACAATGAGCAGTTCTTC.

The chain recombines TRBV7-8 with TRBJ2-5, with D possibly matching TRBD2 (5 bases). In germline, CDR1 is SGHVS, CDR2 FQNEAQ. CDR3 length: 17 amino acids. V was clipped by 5 bases and J by 5 bases, with 24 bases between them. CDR3 loop: CASSPFTDEVSGETQYF. CDR3 bases: TGTGCCAGCAGCCCCTTCACCGACGAGGTGTCGGGGGAGACCCAGTACTTC.

V gene TRBV7-2 combines with J gene TRBJ2-3, with 12 positions matching TRBD2. The junction had 16 bases not matched to a gene; V was cut back by 5 bases and J by 7 bases. This CDR3 is 18 amino acids long. Germline CDR1 is SGHTA and CDR2 is FQGNSA. The CDR3 DNA reads TGTGCCAGCAGCCAGCCCGGACTAGCGGGGACCTATCTCAATACGCAGTATTTT. It yields the protein CASSQPGLAGTYLNTQYF.

This clonotype was counted many times. This chain joins TRBV7-8 and TRBJ1-1; 7 bases match TRBD1. Germline values: CDR1 SGHVS, CDR2 FQNEAQ. CDR3 length: 15 amino acids. Trimming cost V 3 bases and J 1 base; bases outside gene matches: 5. Here the CDR3 reads CASSLMGQPNTEAFF. CDR3 sequence (DNA): TGTGCCAGCAGCTTGATGGGACAGCCGAACACTGAAGCTTTCTTT.

In this sample, this clonotype turned up many times. This chain joins TRBV7-9 and TRBJ2-1; 9 nucleotides line up with TRBD2. V shed 5 bases and J 6 bases; nucleotides not matched to a gene: 5. The CDR3 extends over 14 amino acids. Germline-derived CDR1 and CDR2 are SEHNR and FQNEAQ (reference sequence). The CDR3 sequence: CASSPAGGLNEQFF. The CDR3, as DNA: TGTGCCAGCAGCCCAGCGGGGGGCCTCAATGAGCAGTTCTTC.

This clonotype was picked up one time. The V gene is TRBV7-6, the J gene TRBJ1-1; D is undetermined. The germline V gene encodes CDR1 SGHVS and CDR2 FNYEAQ. The CDR3 sequence is 15 residues long. Trimming took off 6 bases at V and 6 bases at J, with 20 bases between the two ends. This CDR3 is CASRLISAVLPEAFF. CDR3 nucleotide sequence: TGTGCCAGCAGATTAATATCGGCTGTTCTTCCTGAAGCTTTCTTT.

By its share, this clonotype is medium-sized. The V call is TRBV7-8, the J call TRBJ2-5; 10 nucleotides align to TRBD2. Germline lookup yields CDR1 SGHVS and CDR2 FQNEAQ. V dropped 2 bases and J dropped 1; count of bases not matched to a gene: 7. CDR3 length equals 17 residues. This CDR3 reads CASSLLPSGGVQETQYF. Here the CDR3 DNA reads TGTGCCAGCAGCTTACTCCCTAGCGGGGGAGTCCAAGAGACCCAGTACTTC.

This clonotype was seen only a few times. The chain is built from TRBV11-1 and TRBJ1-1; D is perhaps TRBD1 (6 bases). The CDR3 runs to 15 residues. Looked up from germline, CDR1 is SGHAT and CDR2 is FQDESV (reference sequence). Between the trimmed V and J ends, which lost 5 bases and 0 bases, there was a span of 13 bases. The CDR3 nucleotides read TGTGCCAGCAGCCCGCTCCAGGGGATGAACACTGAAGCTTTCTTT. Translation: CASSPLQGMNTEAFF.